The 9 T cell receptor beta chains below come from one sample, sequenced in a study of control samples from healthy donors and cancer patients. Sequencing was performed with immunoSEQ multiplex PCR; in TCRdb, only in-frame clones are kept and a portion is missing. The sample carries 130,000 or so clones, more than 80% recorded once. Input material: blood. The origin of the receptors is a man in his late teens or twenties in good health.

The chain links TRBV5-5 to TRBJ1-1; D may be TRBD1 (6 bases). Looked up from germline, CDR1 is SGHKS and CDR2 is YYEKEE (reference sequence). Trimming removed 1 base at V and 3 bases at J, with 13 bases between. There are 15 residues in the CDR3. The CDR3 DNA follows: TGTGCCAGCAGCTTGTTAAAACAGGGATACACTGAAGCTTTCTTT. Translation gives CASSLLKQGYTEAFF.

V and J are TRBV9 and TRBJ1-4, with 9 bases lining up with TRBD1. J was trimmed by 5 bases and V by 3 bases; bases with no gene match: 5. The CDR3 length is 15 residues. Germline V gene lookup returns CDR1 SGDLS and CDR2 YYNGEE. The CDR3 here is CASSDGGTGNEKLFF. For the CDR3, the DNA is TGTGCCAGCAGCGATGGGGGGACAGGGAATGAAAAACTGTTTTTT.

The chain carries TRBV11-2 and TRBJ1-2, with 12 positions matching TRBD1. Germline V CDR1 and CDR2: SGHAT, FQNNGV. The CDR3 contains 19 residues. Losses at the gene ends were 4 bases for V and 5 bases for J; bases not matched to a gene: 17. CDR3 protein: CASSSLSSSGTGGWYGYTF. The CDR3 DNA reads as TGTGCCAGCAGCTCTCTTTCATCCTCCGGGACAGGGGGCTGGTATGGCTACACCTTC. The full variable domain, completed using reference TRBV11-2 and TRBJ1-2, is EAGVAQSPRYKIIEKRQSVAFWCNPISGHATLYWYQQILGQGPKLLIQFQNNGVVDDSQLPKDRFSAERLKGVDSTLKIQPAKLEDSAVYLCASSSLSSSGTGGWYGYTFGSGTRLTVV.

The V gene is TRBV28, the J gene TRBJ2-5; 7 positions agree with TRBD1. This CDR3 comprises 16 residues. The V gene end was trimmed by 2 bases and the J gene end by 5 bases; junction bases not matched to a gene: 11. Germline V gives CDR1 MDHEN, CDR2 SYDVKM. DNA for the CDR3: TGTGCCAGCAGTTTACCCTCCCAGGGGGTATGGGAGACCCAGTACTTC. It specifies CASSLPSQGVWETQYF.

The rearrangement joins TRBV5-4 to TRBJ2-5; no clear D. Trimming took off 4 bases at V and 2 bases at J, with 9 bases between the two ends. This CDR3 region has 13 residues. Germline CDR1 is SGHNT and CDR2 is YYREEE (reference sequence). The CDR3 loop is CASSLGTQETQYF. The CDR3 DNA reads TGTGCCAGCAGCCTAGGAACTCAAGAGACCCAGTACTTC.

The rearrangement joins TRBV7-6 to TRBJ1-6; no clear D gene. Germline CDR1 SGHVS, CDR2 FNYEAQ. V shed 2 bases and J shed 5 bases, with 13 bases lying between them. The CDR3 loop spans 16 amino acids. The CDR3 sequence: CASSLLRAPDNSPLHF. CDR3 coding DNA: TGTGCCAGCAGCTTATTAAGGGCACCTGATAATTCACCCCTCCACTTT. The variable domain in full, completed from reference TRBV7-6 and TRBJ1-6, reads GAGVSQSPRYKVTKRGQDVALRCDPISGHVSLYWYRQALGQGPEFLTYFNYEAQQDKSGLPNDRFSAERPEGSISTLTIQRTEQRDSAMYRCASSLLRAPDNSPLHFGNGTRLTVT.

The CDR3 spells CASSQVSGGQETQYF. In DNA form, the CDR3 reads TGCGCCAGCAGCCAAGTAAGCGGGGGTCAAGAGACCCAGTACTTC. The gene calls are TRBV4-1 and TRBJ2-5; 8 nucleotides agree with TRBD2. CDR1 MGHRA and CDR2 YSYEKL come from the germline V gene. V shed 1 base and J 2 bases; nucleotides not matched to a gene: 3. This CDR3 spans 15 amino acids.

As concerns this clone: Germline is not matched at one junction end, which may reflect a read error. Written as DNA, the CDR3 is TGTGCCAGCAGCGAAGGACCCAACTATGGCTACACCTTC. This gives the protein CASSEGPNYGYTF. The V call is TRBV6-1, the J call TRBJ1-2; D is uncertain. The CDR3 is 13 residues long. Germline CDR1 MNHNS, CDR2 SASEGT.

This clone was picked up a small number of times. V and J are TRBV4-1 and TRBJ1-5; no definite D call. The CDR3 has 13 amino acids. V shed 4 bases and J shed 1 base, with 5 bases lying between them. Looked up from germline, CDR1 is MGHRA and CDR2 is YSYEKL. DNA for the CDR3: TGCGCCAGCAGCCGCGACAGCAATCAGCCCCAGCATTTT. The encoded protein is CASSRDSNQPQHF.